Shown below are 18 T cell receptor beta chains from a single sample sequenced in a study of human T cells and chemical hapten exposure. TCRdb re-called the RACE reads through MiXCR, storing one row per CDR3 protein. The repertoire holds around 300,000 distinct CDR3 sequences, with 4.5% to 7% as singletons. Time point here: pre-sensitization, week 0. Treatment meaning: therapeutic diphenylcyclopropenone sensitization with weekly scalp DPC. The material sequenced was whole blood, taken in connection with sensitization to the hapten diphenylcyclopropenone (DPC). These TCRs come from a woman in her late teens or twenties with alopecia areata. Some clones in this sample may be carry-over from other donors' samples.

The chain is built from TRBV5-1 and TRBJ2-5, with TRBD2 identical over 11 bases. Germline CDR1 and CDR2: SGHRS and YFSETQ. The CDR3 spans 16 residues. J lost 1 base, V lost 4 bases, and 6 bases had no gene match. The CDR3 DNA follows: TGCGCCAGCAGCAGGAGTAGCGGGGGGGCCCAAGAGACCCAGTACTTC. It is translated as CASSRSSGGAQETQYF.

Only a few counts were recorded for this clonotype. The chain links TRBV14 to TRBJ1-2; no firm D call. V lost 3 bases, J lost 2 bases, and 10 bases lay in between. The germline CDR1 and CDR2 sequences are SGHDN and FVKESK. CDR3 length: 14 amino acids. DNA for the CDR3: TGTGCCAGCAGCCAGAAGTACGTAAACTATGGCTACACCTTC. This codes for CASSQKYVNYGYTF.

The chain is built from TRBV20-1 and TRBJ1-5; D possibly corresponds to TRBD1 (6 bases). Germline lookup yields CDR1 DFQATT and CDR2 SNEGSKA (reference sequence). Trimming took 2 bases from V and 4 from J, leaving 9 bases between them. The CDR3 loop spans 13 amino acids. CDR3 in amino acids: CSARIDRNQPQHF. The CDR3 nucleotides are TGCAGTGCTAGAATAGACAGGAATCAGCCCCAGCATTTT.

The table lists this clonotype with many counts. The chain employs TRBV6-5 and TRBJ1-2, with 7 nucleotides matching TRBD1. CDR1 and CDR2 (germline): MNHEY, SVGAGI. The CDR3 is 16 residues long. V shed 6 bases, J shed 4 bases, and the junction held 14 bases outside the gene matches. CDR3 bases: TGTGCCAGCAGCCGACAGGGAAAATCTTCTACCTATGGCTACACCTTC. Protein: CASSRQGKSSTYGYTF.

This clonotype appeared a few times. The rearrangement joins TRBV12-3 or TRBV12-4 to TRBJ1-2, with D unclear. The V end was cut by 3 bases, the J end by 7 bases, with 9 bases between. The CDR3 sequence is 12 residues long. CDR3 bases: TGTGCCAGCAGTTTTTTAAGCGGTGGCTACACCTTC. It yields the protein CASSFLSGGYTF.

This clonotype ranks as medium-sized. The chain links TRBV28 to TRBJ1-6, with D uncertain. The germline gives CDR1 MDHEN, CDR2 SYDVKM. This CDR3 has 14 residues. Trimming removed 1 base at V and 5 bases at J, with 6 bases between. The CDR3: CASSLYDHNSPLHF. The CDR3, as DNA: TGTGCCAGCAGTTTATATGACCATAATTCACCCCTCCACTTT.

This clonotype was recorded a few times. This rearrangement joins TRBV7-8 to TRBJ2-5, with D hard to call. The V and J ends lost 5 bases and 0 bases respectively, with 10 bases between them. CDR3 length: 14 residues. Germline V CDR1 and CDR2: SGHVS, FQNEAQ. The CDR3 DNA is TGTGCCAGCAGCGGAAGAATTTACCAAGAGACCCAGTACTTC. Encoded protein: CASSGRIYQETQYF.

This CDR3 reads CATSAQGQIQETQYF. CDR3 sequence (DNA): TGTGCCACCAGTGCCCAGGGACAGATTCAAGAGACCCAGTACTTC. V gene TRBV24-1 combines with J gene TRBJ2-5; TRBD1 agrees at 7 bases. Germline V lookup: CDR1 KGHDR, CDR2 SFDVKD. Unmatched junction bases numbered 7, after V lost 5 bases and J lost 2 bases. The CDR3 covers 15 residues.

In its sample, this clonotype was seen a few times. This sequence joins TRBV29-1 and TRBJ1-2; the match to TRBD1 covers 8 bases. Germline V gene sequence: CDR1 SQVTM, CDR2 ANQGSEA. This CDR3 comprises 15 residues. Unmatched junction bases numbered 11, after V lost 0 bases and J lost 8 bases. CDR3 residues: CSVEDLGQANGGYTF. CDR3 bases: TGCAGCGTTGAAGATCTGGGACAGGCAAACGGCGGCTACACCTTC.

The CDR3 region is CASTQQGPGVGEQFF. The CDR3 DNA is TGTGCCAGCACCCAACAAGGGCCGGGGGTCGGTGAGCAGTTCTTC. This rearrangement joins TRBV6-6 to TRBJ2-1; possible D gene TRBD2, 6 bases. V was trimmed by 7 bases and J by 9 bases, leaving 22 bases between them. This CDR3 region has 15 residues. The germline V gene encodes CDR1 MNHNY and CDR2 SVGAGI (reference sequence).

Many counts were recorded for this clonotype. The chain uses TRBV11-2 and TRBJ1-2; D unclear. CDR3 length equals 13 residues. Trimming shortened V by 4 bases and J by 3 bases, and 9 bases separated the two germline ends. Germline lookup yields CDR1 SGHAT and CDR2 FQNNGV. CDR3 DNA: TGTGCCAGCAGCTCGAGGTCTGACTATGGCTACACCTTC. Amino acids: CASSSRSDYGYTF.

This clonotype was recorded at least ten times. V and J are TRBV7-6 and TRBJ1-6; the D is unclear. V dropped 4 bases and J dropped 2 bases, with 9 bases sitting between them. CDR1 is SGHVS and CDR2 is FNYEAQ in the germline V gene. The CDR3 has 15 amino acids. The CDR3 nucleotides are TGTGCCAGCAGCTCCGGCCGAGCCTATAATTCACCCCTCCACTTT. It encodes CASSSGRAYNSPLHF. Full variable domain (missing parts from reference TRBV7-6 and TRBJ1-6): GAGVSQSPRYKVTKRGQDVALRCDPISGHVSLYWYRQALGQGPEFLTYFNYEAQQDKSGLPNDRFSAERPEGSISTLTIQRTEQRDSAMYRCASSSGRAYNSPLHFGNGTRLTVT.

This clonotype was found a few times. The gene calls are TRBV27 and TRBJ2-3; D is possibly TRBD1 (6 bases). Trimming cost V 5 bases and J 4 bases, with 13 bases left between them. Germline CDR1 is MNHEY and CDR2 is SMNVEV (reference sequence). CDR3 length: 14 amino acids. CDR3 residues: CASSPRQVPDTQYF. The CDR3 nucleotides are TGTGCCAGCAGTCCCCGACAGGTTCCAGATACGCAGTATTTT.

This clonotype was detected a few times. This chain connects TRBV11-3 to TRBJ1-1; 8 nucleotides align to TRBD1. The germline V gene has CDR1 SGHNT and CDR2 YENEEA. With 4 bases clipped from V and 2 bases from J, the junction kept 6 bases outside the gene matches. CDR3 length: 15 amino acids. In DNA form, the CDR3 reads TGTGCCAGCAGCTCTCGGACAGGGCCCAACACTGAAGCTTTCTTT. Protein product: CASSSRTGPNTEAFF.

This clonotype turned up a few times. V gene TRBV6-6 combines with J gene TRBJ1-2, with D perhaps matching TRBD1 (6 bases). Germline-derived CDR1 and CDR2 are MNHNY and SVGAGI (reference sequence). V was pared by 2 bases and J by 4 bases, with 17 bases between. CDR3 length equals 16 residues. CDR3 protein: CASSYRTGGAGYGYTF. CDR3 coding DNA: TGTGCCAGCAGTTACCGCACCGGGGGGGCCGGCTATGGCTACACCTTC.

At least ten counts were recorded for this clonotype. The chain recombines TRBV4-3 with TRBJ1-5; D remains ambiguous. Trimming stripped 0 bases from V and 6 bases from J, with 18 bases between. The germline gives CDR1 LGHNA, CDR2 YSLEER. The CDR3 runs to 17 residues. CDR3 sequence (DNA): TGCGCCAGCAGCCAAGAATTCAGTCTCACGATTGCTCAGCCCCAGCATTTT. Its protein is CASSQEFSLTIAQPQHF.

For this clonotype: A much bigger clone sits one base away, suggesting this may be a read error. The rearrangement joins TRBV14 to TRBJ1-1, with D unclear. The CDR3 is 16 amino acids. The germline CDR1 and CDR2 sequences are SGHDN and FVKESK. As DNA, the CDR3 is TGTGCCAGCAGCCTTCTTACCGGGATTATGAACACTGAAGCTTTATTT. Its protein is CASSLLTGIMNTEALF.

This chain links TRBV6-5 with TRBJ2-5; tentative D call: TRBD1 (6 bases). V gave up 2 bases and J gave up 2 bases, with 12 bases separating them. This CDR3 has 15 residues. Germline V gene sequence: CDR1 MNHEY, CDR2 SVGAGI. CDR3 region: CASSYRGGQQETQYF. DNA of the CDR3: TGTGCCAGCAGTTACCGTGGCGGACAGCAAGAGACCCAGTACTTC.